The rows below give T cell receptor beta chains drawn from one sample of a study of technical replicates of blood from several donors. The protocol was immunoSEQ multiplex PCR, while the TCRdb copy is restricted to in-frame clones and leaves out a portion. The table records under 90,000 clones, approximately 97% of them present only once. Material: T cells isolated from PBMCs. The origin of the receptors is a human donor in good health. CDR3s include the opening cysteine and the closing phenylalanine or tryptophan. A D gene is named only where the DNA matches it firmly. The size entry is marked missing in some rows and otherwise reads once, few, many or a size class.

TRBV7-9	-	TRBD2	TRBJ2-1	TGTGCCAGCAGCTTAGTAGGCGGGGGGCCTGACAATGAGCAGTTCTTC	CASSLVGGGPDNEQFF
TRBV10-3	-	-	TRBJ1-2	TGTGCCATCTTTGGGGCGTATGGCTACACCTTC	CAIFGAYGYTF
TRBV13	-	-	TRBJ2-7	TGTGCCAGCAGCTCGGGATACAGTTCCTCCTACGAGCAGTACTTC	CASSSGYSSSYEQYF
TRBV6-5	-	TRBD2	TRBJ2-1	TGTGCCAGCAGTACCTCCAGCGGGAGTTCTTCTGAGCAGTTCTTC	CASSTSSGSSSEQFF
TRBV6-1	-	-	TRBJ2-5	TGTGCCAGTCAGGACCAGTACTTC	CASQDQYF
TRBV19	-	-	TRBJ2-1	TGTGCCAGTAGTTCAGAGGGGGACAATGGCAATGAGCAGTTCTTC	CASSSEGDNGNEQFF
TRBV4-1	-	TRBD1	TRBJ1-1	TGCGCCAGCAGCCAAGAGGGGATGATGGACAGGCCCACTGAAGCTTTCTTT	CASSQEGMMDRPTEAFF
TRBV10-1	-	-	TRBJ1-3	TGCGCCAGCAGTGAGTCGCCCAGCTCTGGAAACACCATATATTTT	CASSESPSSGNTIYF
TRBV6-5	-	TRBD1	TRBJ1-1	TGTGCCAGCAGTTACTCAGGGACAGGAGTGAACACTGAAGCTTTCTTT	CASSYSGTGVNTEAFF
TRBV6-1	-	TRBD1	TRBJ1-1	TGTGCCAGCACCAAACCGGGACAGGGTAGTGAAGCTTTCTTT	CASTKPGQGSEAFF
TRBV6-4	-	TRBD1	TRBJ2-1	TGTGCCAGCAGTGAAGCAGGGGGCTCCTACAATGAGCAGTTCTTC	CASSEAGGSYNEQFF
TRBV5-1	-	TRBD1	TRBJ1-1	TGCGCCAGCAGCTTAGGCCGCAGGGGGAAGGACACTGAAGCTTTCTTT	CASSLGRRGKDTEAFF
TRBV9	-	TRBD1	TRBJ1-1	TGTGCCAGCAGCCCTAGTGGACAGGGCTACACTGAAGCTTTCTTT	CASSPSGQGYTEAFF
TRBV11-3	-	-	TRBJ2-7	TGTGCCAGCAGCTTGGCGAGGGGGGGCGAGCAGTACTTC	CASSLARGGEQYF
TRBV7-8	-	TRBD1	TRBJ2-7	TGTGCCAGCCGGGACAGGGGGCTTCGAGAGCAGTACTTC	CASRDRGLREQYF
TRBV5-1	-	TRBD1	TRBJ2-7	TGCGCCAGCAGCAGGGACAGTTTCTACGAGCAGTACTTC	CASSRDSFYEQYF
TRBV5-1	-	TRBD1	TRBJ2-5	TGCGCCAGCAGCCCCACCGGGACAGCTAGAGAGACCCAGTACTTC	CASSPTGTARETQYF
TRBV30	once	TRBD2	TRBJ2-5	TGTGCCTGGAGTGGGACTAGCGGGGGGGTTTTGCGTCGAGAGACCCAGTACTTC	CAWSGTSGGVLRRETQYF
TRBV5-8	-	TRBD1	TRBJ2-2	TGTGCCAGCAACATGGGACAGGGGGCTCCCGGGGAGCTGTTTTTT	CASNMGQGAPGELFF
TRBV11-1	-	-	TRBJ1-6	TGTGCCAGCAGCTTAGACAGGAGGGGTTCACCCCTCCACTTT	CASSLDRRGSPLHF
TRBV27	-	-	TRBJ2-1	TGTGCCAGCAGCCCCGCCCCAGGGGTAAGGCGCGGTGAGCAGTTCTTC	CASSPAPGVRRGEQFF
TRBV2	-	-	TRBJ2-5	TGTGCCAGCAACAGGGAACAACGAGAGACCCAGTACTTC	CASNREQRETQYF
TRBV7-9	-	-	TRBJ2-5	TGTGCCAGCAGCCCCCTGGAGACCCAGTACTTC	CASSPLETQYF
TRBV7-8	-	-	TRBJ2-7	TGTGCCAGCAGATTTGACAACGAGCAGTACTTC	CASRFDNEQYF
TRBV4-1	-	-	TRBJ2-3	TGCGCCAGCAGCCAAGATTCTAACACAGTTCTCACAGATACGCAGTATTTT	CASSQDSNTVLTDTQYF
TRBV11-2	-	-	TRBJ2-7	TGTGCCAGCAGCTTGTATCCAACCATCTATGAGCAGTACTTC	CASSLYPTIYEQYF
TRBV25-1	-	-	TRBJ1-1	TGTGCCAGCAGTGAATATAGGCAGGGGAGCACTGAAGCTTTCTTT	CASSEYRQGSTEAFF
TRBV6-1	-	TRBD1	TRBJ1-1	TGTGCCAGCAAAACAGGGGGCTTGGTAATGGCTTTCTTT	CASKTGGLVMAFF
TRBV7-8	-	TRBD1	TRBJ1-1	TGTGCCAGCAGCTTGGTCGGAGGGACAGGGGGGAACACTGAAGCTTTCTTT	CASSLVGGTGGNTEAFF
TRBV28	-	-	TRBJ2-7	TGTGCCAGCAGTTTATCGGACAGCACCTACGAGCAGTACTTC	CASSLSDSTYEQYF
TRBV5-4	once	-	TRBJ2-4	TGTGCCAGCAGCACTCACCTCCGGGGGACGGCCAAAAACATTCAGTACTTC	CASSTHLRGTAKNIQYF
TRBV6-1	-	-	TRBJ1-4	TGTGCCAGCAGCCCCTTACAGGGAACTAATGAAAAACTGTTTTTT	CASSPLQGTNEKLFF
TRBV30	-	TRBD1	TRBJ1-2	TGTGCCTGGAGTGTACTCGGCCCAGGGGGGCAGGGCTACACCTTC	CAWSVLGPGGQGYTF